A single TCR beta chain is shown here with its context. The entry originates in a study of control samples from healthy donors and cancer patients. Germline values: CDR1 SGHNT, CDR2 YYREEE (reference sequence). Trimming at V came to 3 bases and at J to 3 bases, leaving 3 bases not matched to a gene. The CDR3 extends over 15 amino acids. The repertoire was sequenced with immunoSEQ multiplex PCR; TCRdb's copy has only in-frame clones and lacks some. The repertoire holds 90,000 or so clones, with around 90% as singletons. The source is a woman between 70 and 85 years old in good health. The chain is built from TRBV5-4 and TRBJ2-1; 10 bases align to TRBD2. The sequencing input was blood. CDR3 amino acids: CASSSSGSFYNEQFF. As DNA, the CDR3 is TGTGCCAGCAGCTCTAGCGGGAGCTTCTACAATGAGCAGTTCTTC.